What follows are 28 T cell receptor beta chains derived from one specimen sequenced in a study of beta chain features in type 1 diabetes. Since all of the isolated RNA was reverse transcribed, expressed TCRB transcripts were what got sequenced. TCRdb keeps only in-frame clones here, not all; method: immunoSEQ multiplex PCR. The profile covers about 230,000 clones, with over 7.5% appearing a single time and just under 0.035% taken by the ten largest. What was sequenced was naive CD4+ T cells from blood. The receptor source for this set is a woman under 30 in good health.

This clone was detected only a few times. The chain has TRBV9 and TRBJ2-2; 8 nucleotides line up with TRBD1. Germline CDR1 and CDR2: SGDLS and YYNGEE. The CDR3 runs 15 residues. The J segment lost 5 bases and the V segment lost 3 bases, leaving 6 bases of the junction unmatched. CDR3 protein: CASSGDRGGTGELFF. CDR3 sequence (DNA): TGTGCCAGCAGCGGAGACAGGGGTGGAACCGGGGAGCTGTTTTTT. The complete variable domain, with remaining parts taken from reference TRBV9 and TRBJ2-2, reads DSGVTQTPKHLITATGQRVTLRCSPRSGDLSVYWYQQSLDQGLQFLIQYYNGEERAKGNILERFSAQQFPDLHSELNLSSLELGDSALYFCASSGDRGGTGELFFGEGSRLTVL.

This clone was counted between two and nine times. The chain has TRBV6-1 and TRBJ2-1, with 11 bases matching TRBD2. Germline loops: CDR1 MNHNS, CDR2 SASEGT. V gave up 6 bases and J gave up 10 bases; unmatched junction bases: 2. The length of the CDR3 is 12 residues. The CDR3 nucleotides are TGTGCCAGCAGGGTAGCGGGAGGGGAGCAGTTCTTC. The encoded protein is CASRVAGGEQFF.

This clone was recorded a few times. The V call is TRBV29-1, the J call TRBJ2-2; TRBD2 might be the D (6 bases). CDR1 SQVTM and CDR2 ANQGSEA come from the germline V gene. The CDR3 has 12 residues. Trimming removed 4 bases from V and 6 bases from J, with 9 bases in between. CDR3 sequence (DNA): TGCAGCGTTGGTTGGGGGGCCGGGGAGCTGTTTTTT. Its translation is CSVGWGAGELFF.

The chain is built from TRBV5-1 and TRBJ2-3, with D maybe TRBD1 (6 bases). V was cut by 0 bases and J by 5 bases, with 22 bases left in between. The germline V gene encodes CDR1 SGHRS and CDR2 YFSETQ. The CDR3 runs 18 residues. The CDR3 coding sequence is TGCGCCAGCAGCTTGGGCCAGGGTGGGGGCGCTGAGGGAGATACGCAGTATTTT. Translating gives CASSLGQGGGAEGDTQYF.

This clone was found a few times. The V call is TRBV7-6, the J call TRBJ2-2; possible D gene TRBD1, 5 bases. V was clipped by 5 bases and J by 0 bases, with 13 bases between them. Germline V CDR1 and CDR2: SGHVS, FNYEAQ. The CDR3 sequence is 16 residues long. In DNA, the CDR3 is TGTGCCAGCAGCCGGTTTCAACAGGCGAACACCGGGGAGCTGTTTTTT. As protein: CASSRFQQANTGELFF.

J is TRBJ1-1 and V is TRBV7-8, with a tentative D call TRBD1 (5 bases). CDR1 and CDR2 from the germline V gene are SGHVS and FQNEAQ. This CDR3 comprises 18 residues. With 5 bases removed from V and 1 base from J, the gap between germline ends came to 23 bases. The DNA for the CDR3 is TGTGCCAGCAGCACTAGTCTAGGCGTCACGGGGGGGAACACTGAAGCTTTCTTT. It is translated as CASSTSLGVTGGNTEAFF.

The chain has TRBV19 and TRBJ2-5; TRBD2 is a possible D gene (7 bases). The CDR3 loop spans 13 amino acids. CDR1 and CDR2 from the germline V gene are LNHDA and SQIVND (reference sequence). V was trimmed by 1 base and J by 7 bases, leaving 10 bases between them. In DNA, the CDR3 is TGTGCCAGTAGTATAGGGGGGGGCCCGACCCAGTACTTC. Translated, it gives CASSIGGGPTQYF.

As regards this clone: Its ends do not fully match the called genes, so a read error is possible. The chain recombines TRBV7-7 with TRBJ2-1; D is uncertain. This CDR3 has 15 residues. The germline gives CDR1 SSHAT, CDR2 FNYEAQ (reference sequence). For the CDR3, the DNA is TGTGCTAGCAGCCTACAGAGTAGCTCCTACAATGAGCAGTTCTTC. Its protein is CASSLQSSSYNEQFF.

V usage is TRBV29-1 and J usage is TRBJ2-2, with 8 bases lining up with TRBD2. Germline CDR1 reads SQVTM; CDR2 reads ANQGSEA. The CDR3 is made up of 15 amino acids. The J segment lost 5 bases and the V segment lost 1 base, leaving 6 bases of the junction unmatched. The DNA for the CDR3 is TGCAGCGTTGAAGCGGGGGGGCTGGGTACCGGGGAGCTGTTTTTT. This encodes CSVEAGGLGTGELFF.

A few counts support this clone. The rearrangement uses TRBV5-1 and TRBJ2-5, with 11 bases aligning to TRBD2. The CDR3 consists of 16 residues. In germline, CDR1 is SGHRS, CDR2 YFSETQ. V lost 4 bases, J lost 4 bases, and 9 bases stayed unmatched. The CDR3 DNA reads TGCGCCAGCAGCCCTCTGACTAGCGGGGACGGAGAGACCCAGTACTTC. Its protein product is CASSPLTSGDGETQYF.

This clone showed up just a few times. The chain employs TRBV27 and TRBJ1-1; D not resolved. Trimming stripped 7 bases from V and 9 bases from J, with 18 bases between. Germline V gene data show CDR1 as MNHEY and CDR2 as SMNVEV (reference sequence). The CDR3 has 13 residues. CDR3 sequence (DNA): TGTGCCAGCATCTCGTTGGGTAGCCTTCAAGCTTTCTTT. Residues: CASISLGSLQAFF.

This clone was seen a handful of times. The CDR3 region has the DNA TGTGCCAGCAGTGACCCGGGAAGTGGAAACACCATATATTTT. Amino acid sequence: CASSDPGSGNTIYF. The chain joins TRBV2 to TRBJ1-3, with D hard to call. CDR3 length: 14 residues. Germline V gene sequence: CDR1 SNHLY, CDR2 FYNNEI. Trimming cost V 3 bases and J 3 bases, with 9 bases left between them.

CDR3 DNA sequence: TGTGCCAGCTCGGCCCGACAGGGGGACTATGGCTACACCTTC. It translates to CASSARQGDYGYTF. The chain carries TRBV18 and TRBJ1-2, with TRBD1 matching over 9 bases. Germline-derived CDR1 and CDR2 are KGHSH and LQKENI. Trimming took 6 bases from V and 3 from J; bases not matched to a gene: 5. The CDR3 consists of 14 residues.

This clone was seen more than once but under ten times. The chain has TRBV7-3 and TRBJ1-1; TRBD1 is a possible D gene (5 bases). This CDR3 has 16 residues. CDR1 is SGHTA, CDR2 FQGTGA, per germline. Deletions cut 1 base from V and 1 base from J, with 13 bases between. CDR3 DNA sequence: TGTGCCAGCAGCTTAAAGGCTGGGGCAGGGAACACTGAAGCTTTCTTT. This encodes CASSLKAGAGNTEAFF.

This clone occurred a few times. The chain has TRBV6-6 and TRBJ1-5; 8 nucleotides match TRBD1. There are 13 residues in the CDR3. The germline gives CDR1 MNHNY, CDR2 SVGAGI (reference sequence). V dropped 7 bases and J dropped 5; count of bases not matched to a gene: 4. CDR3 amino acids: CASNRGTDQPQHF. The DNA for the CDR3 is TGTGCCAGCAACAGGGGGACAGATCAGCCCCAGCATTTT.

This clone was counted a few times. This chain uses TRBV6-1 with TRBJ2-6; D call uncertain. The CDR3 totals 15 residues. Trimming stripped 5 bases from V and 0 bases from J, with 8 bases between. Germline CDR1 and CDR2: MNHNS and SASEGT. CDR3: CASSIFSSGANVLTF. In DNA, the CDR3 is TGTGCCAGCAGTATTTTCAGCTCTGGGGCCAACGTCCTGACTTTC.

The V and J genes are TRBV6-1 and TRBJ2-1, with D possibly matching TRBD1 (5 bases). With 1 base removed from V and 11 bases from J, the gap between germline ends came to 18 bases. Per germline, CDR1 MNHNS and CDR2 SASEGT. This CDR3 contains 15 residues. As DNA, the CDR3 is TGTGCCAGCAGTGAAGTCTGGGGCCCCCCGGACAAGCAGTTCTTC. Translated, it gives CASSEVWGPPDKQFF.

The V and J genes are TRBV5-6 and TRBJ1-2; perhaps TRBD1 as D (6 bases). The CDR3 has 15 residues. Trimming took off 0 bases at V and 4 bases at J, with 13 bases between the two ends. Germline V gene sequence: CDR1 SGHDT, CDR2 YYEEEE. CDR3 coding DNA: TGTGCCAGCAGCTTGGGGCCCGACAGGAGCTATGGCTACACCTTC. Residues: CASSLGPDRSYGYTF.

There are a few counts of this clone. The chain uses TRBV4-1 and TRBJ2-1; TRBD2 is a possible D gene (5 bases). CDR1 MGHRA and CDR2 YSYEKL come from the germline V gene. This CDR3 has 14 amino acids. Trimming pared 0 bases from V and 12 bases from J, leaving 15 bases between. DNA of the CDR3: TGCGCCAGCAGCCAAGATGCGTGGGGAGTGGGGCAGTTCTTC. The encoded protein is CASSQDAWGVGQFF.

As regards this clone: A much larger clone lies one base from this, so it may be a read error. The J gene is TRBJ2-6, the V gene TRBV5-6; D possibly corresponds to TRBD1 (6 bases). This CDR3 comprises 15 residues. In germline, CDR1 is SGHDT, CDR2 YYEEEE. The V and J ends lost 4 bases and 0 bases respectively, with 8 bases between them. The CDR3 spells CASSPQGSGANVLTF. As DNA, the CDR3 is TGTGCCAGCAGCCCACAGGGCTCTGGGGCCAACGTCCTGACTTTC.

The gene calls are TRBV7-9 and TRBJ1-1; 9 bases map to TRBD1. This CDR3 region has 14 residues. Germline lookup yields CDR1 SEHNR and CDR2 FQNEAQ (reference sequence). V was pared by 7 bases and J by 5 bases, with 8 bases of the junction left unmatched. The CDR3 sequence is CASTLTGGDTEAFF. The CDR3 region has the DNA TGTGCCAGCACCCTCACAGGGGGCGATACTGAAGCTTTCTTT.

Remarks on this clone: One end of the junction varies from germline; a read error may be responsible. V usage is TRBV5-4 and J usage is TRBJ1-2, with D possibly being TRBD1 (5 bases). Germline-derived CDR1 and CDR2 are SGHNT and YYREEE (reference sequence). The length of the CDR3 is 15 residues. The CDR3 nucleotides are TGTGCCAGCAGTTTGGGGACTCCCGAAACGGGGGGCTACACCTTC. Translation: CASSLGTPETGGYTF.

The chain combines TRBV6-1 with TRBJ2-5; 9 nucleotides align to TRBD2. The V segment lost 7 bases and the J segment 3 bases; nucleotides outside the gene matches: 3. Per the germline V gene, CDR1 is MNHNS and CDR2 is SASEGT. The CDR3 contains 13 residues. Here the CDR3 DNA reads TGTGCCAGCACGGTAGCGGGAGAAGAGACCCAGTACTTC. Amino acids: CASTVAGEETQYF.

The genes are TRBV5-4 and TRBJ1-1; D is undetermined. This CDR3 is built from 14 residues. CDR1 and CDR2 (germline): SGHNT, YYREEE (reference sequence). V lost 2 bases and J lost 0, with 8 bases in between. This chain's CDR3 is CASSFQVLNTEAFF. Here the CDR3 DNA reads TGTGCCAGCAGCTTCCAGGTACTGAACACTGAAGCTTTCTTT.

CDR3 coding DNA: TGTGCCTGGAGTGTAGCTTTGACAGTTGGGACCGGGGAGCTGTTTTTT. Translating gives CAWSVALTVGTGELFF. The gene calls are TRBV30 and TRBJ2-2, with a tentative D call TRBD1 (5 bases). CDR3 length: 16 residues. The V gene's germline CDR1 is GTSNPN and CDR2 SVGIG (reference sequence). Trimming took off 0 bases at V and 5 bases at J, with 16 bases between the two ends.

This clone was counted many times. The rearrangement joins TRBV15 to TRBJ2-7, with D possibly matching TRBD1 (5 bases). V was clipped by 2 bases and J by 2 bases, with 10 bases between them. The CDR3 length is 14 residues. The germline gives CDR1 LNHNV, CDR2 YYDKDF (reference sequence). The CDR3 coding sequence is TGTGCCACCAGCAGACAGGGTCCAGCCTACGAGCAGTACTTC. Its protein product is CATSRQGPAYEQYF.

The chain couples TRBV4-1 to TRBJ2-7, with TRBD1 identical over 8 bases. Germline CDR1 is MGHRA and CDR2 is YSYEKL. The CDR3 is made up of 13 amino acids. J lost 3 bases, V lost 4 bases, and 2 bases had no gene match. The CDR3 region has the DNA TGCGCCAGCAGCCGGGACAGGCTCTACGAGCAGTACTTC. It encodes CASSRDRLYEQYF.

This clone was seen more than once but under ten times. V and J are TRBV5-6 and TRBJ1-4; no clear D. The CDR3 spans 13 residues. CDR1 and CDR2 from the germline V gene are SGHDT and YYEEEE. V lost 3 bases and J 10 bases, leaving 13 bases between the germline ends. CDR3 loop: CASSSAGDGKLFF. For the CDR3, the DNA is TGTGCCAGCAGCTCGGCGGGCGACGGAAAACTGTTTTTT.